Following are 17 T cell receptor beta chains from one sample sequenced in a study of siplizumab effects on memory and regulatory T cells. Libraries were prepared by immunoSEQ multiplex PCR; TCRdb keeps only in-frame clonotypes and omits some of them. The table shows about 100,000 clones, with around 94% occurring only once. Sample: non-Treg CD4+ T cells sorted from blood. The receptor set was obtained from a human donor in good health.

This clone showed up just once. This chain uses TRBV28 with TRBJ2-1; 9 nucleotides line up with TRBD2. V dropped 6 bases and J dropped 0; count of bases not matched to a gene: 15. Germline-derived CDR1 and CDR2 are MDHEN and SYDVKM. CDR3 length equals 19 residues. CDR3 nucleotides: TGTGCCAGCAGACCCCCCGGGAGCGGGAGGTTTAGCTCCTACAATGAGCAGTTCTTC. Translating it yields CASRPPGSGRFSSYNEQFF.

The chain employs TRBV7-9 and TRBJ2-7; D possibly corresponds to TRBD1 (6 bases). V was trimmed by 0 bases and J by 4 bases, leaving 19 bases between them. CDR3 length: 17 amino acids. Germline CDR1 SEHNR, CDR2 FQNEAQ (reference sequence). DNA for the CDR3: TGTGCCAGCAGCTTAGCCGGGACACCGGGACCCACGTACGAGCAGTACTTC. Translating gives CASSLAGTPGPTYEQYF.

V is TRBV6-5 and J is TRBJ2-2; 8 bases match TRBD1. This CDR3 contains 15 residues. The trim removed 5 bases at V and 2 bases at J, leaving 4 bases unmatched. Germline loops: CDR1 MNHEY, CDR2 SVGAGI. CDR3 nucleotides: TGTGCCAGCAGTCAAACAGGGGGAAACACCGGGGAGCTGTTTTTT. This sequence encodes CASSQTGGNTGELFF.

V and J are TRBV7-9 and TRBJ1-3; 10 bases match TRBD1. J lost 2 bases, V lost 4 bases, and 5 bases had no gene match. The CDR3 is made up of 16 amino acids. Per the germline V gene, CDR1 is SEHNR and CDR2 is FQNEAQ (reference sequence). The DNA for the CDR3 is TGTGCCAGCAGCTCCCGGGACAGGGGAACTGGAAACACCATATATTTT. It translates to CASSSRDRGTGNTIYF.

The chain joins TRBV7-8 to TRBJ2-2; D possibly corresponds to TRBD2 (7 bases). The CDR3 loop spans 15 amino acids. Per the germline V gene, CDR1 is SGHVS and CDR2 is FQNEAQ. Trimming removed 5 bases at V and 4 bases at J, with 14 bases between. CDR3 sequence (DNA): TGTGCCAGCAGCCGGGGAGGGACAAGCACCGGGGAGCTGTTTTTT. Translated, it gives CASSRGGTSTGELFF.

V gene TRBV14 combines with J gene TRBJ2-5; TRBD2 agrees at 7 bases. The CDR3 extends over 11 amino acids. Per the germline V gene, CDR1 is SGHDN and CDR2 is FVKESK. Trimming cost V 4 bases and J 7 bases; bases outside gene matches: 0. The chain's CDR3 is CASSRGGTQYF. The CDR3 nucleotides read TGTGCCAGCAGCCGGGGGGGGACCCAGTACTTC.

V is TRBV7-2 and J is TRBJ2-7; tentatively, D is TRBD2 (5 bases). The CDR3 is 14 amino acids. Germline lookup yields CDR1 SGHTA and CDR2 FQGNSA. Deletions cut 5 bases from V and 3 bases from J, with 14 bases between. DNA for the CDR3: TGTGCCAGCAGCCCCAGGACTTTCTACTACGAGCAGTACTTC. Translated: CASSPRTFYYEQYF.

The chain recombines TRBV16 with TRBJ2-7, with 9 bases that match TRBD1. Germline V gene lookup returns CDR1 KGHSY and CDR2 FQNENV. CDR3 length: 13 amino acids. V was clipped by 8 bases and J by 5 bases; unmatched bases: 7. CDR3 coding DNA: TGTGCCAGCCAAAGGGACAGGGTCCACGAGCAGTACTTC. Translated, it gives CASQRDRVHEQYF.

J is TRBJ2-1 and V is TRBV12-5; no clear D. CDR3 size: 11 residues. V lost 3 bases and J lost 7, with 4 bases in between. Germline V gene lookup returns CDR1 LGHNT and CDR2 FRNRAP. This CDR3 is CASGLENEQFF. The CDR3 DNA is TGTGCTAGTGGTTTAGAAAATGAGCAGTTCTTC.

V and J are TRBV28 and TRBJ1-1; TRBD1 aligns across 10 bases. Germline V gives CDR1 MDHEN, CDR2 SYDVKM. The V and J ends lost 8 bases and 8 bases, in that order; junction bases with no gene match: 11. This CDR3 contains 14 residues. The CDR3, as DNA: TGTGCCAGCGGATTAACACCGGGACAGGGGGAAGCTTTCTTT. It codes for CASGLTPGQGEAFF.

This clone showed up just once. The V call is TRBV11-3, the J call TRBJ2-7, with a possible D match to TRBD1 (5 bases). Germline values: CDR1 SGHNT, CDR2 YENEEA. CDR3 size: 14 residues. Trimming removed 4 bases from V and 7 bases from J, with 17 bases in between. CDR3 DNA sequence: TGTGCCAGCAGCTCACCCGAGAAGGCAGGGGAGCAGTACTTC. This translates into CASSSPEKAGEQYF. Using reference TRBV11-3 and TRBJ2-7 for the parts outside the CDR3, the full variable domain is EAGVVQSPRYKIIEKKQPVAFWCNPISGHNTLYWYLQNLGQGPELLIRYENEEAVDDSQLPKDRFSAERLKGVDSTLKIQPAELGDSAVYLCASSSPEKAGEQYFGPGTRLTVT.

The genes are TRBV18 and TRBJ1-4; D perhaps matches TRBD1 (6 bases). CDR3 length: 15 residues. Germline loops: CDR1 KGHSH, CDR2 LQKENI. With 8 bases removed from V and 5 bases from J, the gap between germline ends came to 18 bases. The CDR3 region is CASLRGGGQNEKLFF. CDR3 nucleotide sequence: TGTGCCAGCCTCCGAGGAGGGGGACAAAATGAAAAACTGTTTTTT.

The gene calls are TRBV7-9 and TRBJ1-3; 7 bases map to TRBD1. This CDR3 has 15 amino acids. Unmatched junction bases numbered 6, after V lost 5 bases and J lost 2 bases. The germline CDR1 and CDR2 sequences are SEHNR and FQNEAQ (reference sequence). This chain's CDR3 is CASSEYRGPGNTIYF. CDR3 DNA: TGTGCCAGCAGCGAGTACAGGGGTCCTGGAAACACCATATATTTT.

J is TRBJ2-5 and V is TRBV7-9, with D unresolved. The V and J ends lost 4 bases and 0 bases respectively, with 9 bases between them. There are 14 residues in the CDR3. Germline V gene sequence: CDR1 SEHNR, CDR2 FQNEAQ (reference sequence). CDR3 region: CASSYQNHQETQYF. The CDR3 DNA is TGTGCCAGCAGCTACCAGAACCACCAAGAGACCCAGTACTTC. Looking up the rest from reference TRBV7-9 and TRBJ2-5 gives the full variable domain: DTGVSQNPRHKITKRGQNVTFRCDPISEHNRLYWYRQTLGQGPEFLTYFQNEAQLEKSRLLSDRFSAERPKGSFSTLEIQRTEQGDSAMYLCASSYQNHQETQYFGPGTRLLVL.

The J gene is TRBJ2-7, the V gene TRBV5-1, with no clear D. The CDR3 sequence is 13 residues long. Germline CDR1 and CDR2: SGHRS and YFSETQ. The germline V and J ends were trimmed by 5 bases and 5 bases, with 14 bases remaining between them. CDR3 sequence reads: CASSRQARDEQYF. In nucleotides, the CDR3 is TGCGCCAGCAGTCGACAAGCTCGCGACGAGCAGTACTTC.

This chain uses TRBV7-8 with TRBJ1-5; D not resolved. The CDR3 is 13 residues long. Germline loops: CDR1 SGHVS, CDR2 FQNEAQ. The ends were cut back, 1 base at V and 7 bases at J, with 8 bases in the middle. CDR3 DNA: TGTGCCAGCAGCTTAGGGGCCCAACAGCCCCAGCATTTT. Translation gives CASSLGAQQPQHF.

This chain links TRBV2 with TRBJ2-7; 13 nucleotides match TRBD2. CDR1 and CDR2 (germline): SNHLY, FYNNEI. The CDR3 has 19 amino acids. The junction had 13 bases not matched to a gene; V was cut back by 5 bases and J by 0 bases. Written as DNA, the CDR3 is TGTGCCAGCAGTCAGCCCGGGACTAGCGGGAACCATATCTCCTACGAGCAGTACTTC. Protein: CASSQPGTSGNHISYEQYF.